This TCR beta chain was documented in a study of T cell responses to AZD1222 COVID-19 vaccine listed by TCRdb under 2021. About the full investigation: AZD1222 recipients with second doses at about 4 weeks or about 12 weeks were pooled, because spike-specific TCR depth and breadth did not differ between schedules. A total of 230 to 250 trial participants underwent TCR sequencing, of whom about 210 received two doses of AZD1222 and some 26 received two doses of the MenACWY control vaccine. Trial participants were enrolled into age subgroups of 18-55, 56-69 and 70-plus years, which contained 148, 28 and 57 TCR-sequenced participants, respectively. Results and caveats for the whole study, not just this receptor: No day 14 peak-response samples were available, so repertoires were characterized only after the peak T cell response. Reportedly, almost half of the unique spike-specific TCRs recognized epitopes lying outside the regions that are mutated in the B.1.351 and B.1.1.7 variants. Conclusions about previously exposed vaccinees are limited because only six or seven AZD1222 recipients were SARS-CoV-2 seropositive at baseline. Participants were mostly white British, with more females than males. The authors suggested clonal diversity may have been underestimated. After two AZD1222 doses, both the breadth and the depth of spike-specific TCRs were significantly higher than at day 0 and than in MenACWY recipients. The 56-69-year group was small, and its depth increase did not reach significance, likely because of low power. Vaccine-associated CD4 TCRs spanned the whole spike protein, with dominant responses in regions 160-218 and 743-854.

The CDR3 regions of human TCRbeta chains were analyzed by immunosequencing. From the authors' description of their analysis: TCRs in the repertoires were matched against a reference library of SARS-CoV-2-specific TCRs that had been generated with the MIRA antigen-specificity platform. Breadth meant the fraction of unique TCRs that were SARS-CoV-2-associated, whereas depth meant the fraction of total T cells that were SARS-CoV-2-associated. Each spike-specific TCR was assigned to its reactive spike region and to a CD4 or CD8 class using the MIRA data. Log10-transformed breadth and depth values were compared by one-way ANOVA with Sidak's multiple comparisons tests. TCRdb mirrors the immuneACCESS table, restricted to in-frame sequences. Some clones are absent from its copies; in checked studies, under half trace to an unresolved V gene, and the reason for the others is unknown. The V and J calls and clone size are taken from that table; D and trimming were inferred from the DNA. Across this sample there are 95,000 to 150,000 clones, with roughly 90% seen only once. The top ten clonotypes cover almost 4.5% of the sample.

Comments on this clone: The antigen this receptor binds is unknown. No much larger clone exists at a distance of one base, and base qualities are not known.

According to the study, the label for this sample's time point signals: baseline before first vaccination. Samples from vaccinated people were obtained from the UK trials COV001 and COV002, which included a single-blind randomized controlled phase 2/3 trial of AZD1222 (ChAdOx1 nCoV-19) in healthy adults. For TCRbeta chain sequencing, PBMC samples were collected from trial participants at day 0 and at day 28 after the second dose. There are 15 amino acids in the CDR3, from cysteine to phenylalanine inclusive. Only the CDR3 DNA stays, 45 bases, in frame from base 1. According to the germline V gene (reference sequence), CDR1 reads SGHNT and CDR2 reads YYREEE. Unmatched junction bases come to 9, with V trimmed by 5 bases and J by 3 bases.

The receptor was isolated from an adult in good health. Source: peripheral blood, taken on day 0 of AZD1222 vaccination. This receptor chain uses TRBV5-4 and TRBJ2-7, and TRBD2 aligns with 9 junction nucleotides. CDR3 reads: CASSPRTSAFYEQYF. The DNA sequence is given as TGTGCCAGCAGTCCGAGGACTAGCGCGTTCTACGAGCAGTACTTC.